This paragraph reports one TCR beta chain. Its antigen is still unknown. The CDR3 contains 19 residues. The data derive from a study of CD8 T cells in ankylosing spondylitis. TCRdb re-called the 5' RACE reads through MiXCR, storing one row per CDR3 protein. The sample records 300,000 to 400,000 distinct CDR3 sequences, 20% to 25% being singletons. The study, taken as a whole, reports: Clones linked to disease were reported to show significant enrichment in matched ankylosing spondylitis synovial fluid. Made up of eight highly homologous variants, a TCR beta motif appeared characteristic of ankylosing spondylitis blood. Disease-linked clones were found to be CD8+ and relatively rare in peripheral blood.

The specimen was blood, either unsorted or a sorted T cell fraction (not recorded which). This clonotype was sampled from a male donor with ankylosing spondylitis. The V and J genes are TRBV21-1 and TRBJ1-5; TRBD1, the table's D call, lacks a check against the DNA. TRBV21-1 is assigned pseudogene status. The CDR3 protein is CASREEGQSNWYSNQPQHF. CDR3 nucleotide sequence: TGTGCCAGCAGAGAGGAGGGACAGAGTAATTGGTATAGCAATCAGCCCCAGCATTTT.